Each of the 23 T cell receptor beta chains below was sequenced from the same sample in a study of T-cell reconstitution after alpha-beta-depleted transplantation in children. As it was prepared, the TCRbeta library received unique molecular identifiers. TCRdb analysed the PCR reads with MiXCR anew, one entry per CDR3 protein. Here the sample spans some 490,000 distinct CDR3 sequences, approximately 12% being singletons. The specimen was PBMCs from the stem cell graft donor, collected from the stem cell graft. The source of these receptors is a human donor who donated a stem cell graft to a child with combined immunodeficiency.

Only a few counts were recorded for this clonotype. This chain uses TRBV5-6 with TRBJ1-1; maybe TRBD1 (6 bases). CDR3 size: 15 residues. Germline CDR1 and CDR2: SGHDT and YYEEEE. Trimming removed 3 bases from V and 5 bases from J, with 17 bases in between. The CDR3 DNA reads TGTGCCAGCAGCTGGGGCAGGGGCTCGGGGACTGAAGCTTTCTTT. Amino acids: CASSWGRGSGTEAFF.

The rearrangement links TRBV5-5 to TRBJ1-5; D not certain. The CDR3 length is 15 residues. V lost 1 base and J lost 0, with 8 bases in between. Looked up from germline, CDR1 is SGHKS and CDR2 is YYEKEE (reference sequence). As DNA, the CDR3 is TGTGCCAGCAGCTTGAGCAGTATTAGCAATCAGCCCCAGCATTTT. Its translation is CASSLSSISNQPQHF.

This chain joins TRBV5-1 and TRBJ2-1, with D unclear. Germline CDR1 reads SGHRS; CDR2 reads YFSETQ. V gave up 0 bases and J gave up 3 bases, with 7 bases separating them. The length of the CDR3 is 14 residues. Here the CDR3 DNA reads TGCGCCAGCAGCTTGGAGGCATTCTACAATGAGCAGTTCTTC. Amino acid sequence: CASSLEAFYNEQFF.

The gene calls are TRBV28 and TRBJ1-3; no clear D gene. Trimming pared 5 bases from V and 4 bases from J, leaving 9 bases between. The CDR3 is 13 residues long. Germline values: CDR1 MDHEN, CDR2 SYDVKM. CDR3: CASSLLQGNTIYF. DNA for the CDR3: TGTGCCAGCAGTCTTCTCCAGGGAAACACCATATATTTT.

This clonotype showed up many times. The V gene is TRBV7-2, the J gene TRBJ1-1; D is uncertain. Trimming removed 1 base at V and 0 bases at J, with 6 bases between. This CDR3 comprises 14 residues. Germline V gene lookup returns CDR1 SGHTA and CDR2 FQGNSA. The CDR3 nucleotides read TGTGCCAGCAGCTTAGTCATACTGAACACTGAAGCTTTCTTT. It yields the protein CASSLVILNTEAFF.

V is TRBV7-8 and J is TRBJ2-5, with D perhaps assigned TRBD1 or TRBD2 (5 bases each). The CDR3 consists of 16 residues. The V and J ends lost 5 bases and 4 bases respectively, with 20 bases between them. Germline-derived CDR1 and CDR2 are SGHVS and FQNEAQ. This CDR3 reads CASSPGRRDPSETQYF. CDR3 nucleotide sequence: TGTGCCAGCAGCCCAGGCAGACGGGACCCCTCAGAGACCCAGTACTTC.

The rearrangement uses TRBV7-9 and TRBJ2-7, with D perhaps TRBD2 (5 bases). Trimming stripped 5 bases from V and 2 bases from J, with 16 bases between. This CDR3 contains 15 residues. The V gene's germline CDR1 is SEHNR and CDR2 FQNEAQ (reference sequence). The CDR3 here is CASSPFQEGPYEQYF. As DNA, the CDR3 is TGTGCCAGCAGCCCCTTTCAAGAGGGCCCCTACGAGCAGTACTTC.

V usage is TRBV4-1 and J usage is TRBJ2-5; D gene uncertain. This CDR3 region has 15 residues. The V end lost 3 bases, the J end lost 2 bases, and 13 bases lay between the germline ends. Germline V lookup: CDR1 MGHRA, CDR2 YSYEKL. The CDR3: CASSHARNSQETQYF. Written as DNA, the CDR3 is TGCGCCAGCAGCCACGCTAGAAATTCACAAGAGACCCAGTACTTC.

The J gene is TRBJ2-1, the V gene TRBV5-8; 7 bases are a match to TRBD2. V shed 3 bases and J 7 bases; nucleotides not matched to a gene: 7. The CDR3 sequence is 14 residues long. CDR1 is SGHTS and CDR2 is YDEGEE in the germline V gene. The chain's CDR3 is CASSSGTNGNEQFF. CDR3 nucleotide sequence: TGTGCCAGCAGCTCTGGGACTAACGGGAATGAGCAGTTCTTC.

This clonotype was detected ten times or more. DNA of the CDR3: TGTGCCAGCAGTCCCGGACCCAGCTCCTACAATGAGCAGTTCTTC. Protein: CASSPGPSSYNEQFF. The chain employs TRBV12-3 or TRBV12-4 and TRBJ2-1, with D hard to call. V dropped 5 bases and J dropped 0 bases, with 11 bases sitting between them. The CDR3 has 15 residues.

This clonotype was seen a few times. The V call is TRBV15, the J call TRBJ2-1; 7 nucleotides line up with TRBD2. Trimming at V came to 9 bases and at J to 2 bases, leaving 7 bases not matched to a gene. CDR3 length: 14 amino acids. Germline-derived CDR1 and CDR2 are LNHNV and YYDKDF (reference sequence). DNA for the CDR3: TGTGCCACGAGGGAGGGGACTACCTACAATGAGCAGTTCTTC. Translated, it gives CATREGTTYNEQFF.

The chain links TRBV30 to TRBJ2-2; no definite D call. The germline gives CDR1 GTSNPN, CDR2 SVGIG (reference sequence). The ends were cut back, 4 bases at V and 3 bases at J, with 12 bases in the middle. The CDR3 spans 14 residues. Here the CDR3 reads CAWTAAPDTGELFF. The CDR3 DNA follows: TGTGCCTGGACGGCGGCCCCTGACACCGGGGAGCTGTTTTTT.

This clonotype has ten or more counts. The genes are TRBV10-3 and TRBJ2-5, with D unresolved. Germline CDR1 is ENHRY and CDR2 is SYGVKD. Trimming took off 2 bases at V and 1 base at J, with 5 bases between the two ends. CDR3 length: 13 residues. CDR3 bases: TGTGCCATCAGTGAGGCCTTCCAAGAGACCCAGTACTTC. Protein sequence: CAISEAFQETQYF.

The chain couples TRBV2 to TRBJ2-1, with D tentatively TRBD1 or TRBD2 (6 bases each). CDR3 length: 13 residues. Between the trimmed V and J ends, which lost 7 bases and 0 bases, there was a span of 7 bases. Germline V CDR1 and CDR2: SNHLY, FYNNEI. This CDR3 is CASKGGSYNEQFF. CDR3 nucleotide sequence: TGTGCCAGCAAGGGGGGCTCCTACAATGAGCAGTTCTTC.

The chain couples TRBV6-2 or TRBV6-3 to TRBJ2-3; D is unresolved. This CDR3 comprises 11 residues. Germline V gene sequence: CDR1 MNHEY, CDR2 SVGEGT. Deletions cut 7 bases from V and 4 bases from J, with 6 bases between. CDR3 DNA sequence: TGTGCCAGCACGTCCGCAGATACGCAGTATTTT. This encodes CASTSADTQYF.

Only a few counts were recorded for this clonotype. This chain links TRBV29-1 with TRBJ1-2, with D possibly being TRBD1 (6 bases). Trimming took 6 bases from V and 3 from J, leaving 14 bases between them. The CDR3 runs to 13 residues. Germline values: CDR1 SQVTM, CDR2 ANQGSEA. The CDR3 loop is CSVGTQGHYGYTF. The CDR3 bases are TGCAGCGTCGGGACACAGGGCCACTATGGCTACACCTTC.

Here the CDR3 DNA reads TGTGCCAGCAGCTTAGGAACTAGCGCATTGCAAGAGACCCAGTACTTC. Translating gives CASSLGTSALQETQYF. V usage is TRBV7-2 and J usage is TRBJ2-5; 7 positions match TRBD2. Per the germline V gene, CDR1 is SGHTA and CDR2 is FQGNSA. The CDR3 has 16 amino acids. The junction had 7 bases not matched to a gene; V was cut back by 1 base and J by 2 bases. Full variable domain (remainder filled in from reference TRBV7-2 and TRBJ2-5): GAGVSQSPSNKVTEKGKDVELRCDPISGHTALYWYRQSLGQGLEFLIYFQGNSAPDKSGLPSDRFSAERTGGSVSTLTIQRTQQEDSAVYLCASSLGTSALQETQYFGPGTRLLVL.

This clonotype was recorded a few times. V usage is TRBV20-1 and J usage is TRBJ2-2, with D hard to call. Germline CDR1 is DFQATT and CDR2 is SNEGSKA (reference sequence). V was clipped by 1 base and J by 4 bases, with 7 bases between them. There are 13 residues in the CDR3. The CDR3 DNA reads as TGCAGTGCTAGAGTGGGTTCCACCGGGGAGCTGTTTTTT. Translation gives CSARVGSTGELFF.

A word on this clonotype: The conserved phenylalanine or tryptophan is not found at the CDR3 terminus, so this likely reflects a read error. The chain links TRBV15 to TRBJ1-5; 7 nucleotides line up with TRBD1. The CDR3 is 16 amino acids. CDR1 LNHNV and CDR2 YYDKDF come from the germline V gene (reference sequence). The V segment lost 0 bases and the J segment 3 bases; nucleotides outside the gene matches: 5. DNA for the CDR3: TGTGCCACCAGCAGAGATCGGACAGGTCTCAATCAGCCCCAGCATTGT. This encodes CATSRDRTGLNQPQHC.

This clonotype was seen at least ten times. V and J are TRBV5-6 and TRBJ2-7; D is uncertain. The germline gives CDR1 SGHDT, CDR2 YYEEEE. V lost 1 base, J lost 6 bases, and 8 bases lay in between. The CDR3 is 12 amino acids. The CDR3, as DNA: TGTGCCAGCAGCTTGAAAGGGTTCGAGCAGTACTTC. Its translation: CASSLKGFEQYF.

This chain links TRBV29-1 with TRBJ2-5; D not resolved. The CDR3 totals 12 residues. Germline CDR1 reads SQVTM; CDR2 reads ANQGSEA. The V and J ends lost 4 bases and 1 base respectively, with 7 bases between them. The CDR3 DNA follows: TGCAGCGTTGCGAGGTTCCAAGAGACCCAGTACTTC. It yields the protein CSVARFQETQYF.

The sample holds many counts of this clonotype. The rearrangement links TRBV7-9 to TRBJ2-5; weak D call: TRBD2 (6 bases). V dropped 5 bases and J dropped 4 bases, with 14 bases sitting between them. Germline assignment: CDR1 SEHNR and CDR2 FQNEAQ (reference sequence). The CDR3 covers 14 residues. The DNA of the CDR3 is TGTGCCAGCAGCCCCTCGGGCGGGGTAGAGACCCAGTACTTC. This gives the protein CASSPSGGVETQYF.

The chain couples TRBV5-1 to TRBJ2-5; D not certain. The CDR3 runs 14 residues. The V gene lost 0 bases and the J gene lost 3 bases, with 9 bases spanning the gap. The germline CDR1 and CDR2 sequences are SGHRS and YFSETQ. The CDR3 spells CASSLDRAEETQYF. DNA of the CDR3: TGCGCCAGCAGCTTGGATCGGGCGGAAGAGACCCAGTACTTC.